This T cell receptor (beta chain) was captured in a study of regulatory T cells in long-lasting Graves disease. About this clonotype itself: The antigen remains unidentified.

Study findings and constraints: Patients whose Graves' disease persisted exhibited lower TCR diversity than those newly diagnosed.

Building the TCR beta libraries relied on iRepertoire HTBI primers, and CDR3 regions underwent Arm-PCR. MiXCR was run by TCRdb on the multiplex PCR reads, yielding one entry per CDR3 protein. Of fewer than 600,000 distinct CDR3 sequences in the sample, approximately 22% were seen once. Time point indicated: persistent/refractory GD, antithyroid drugs over 5 years with positive TRAb. TCR sequences were obtained from RNA taken from PBMCs. The receptor comes from a female donor with Graves disease. The sample consisted of peripheral blood mononuclear cells (PBMCs), taken when the disease was refractory, from a patient treated with antithyroid drugs.

As DNA, the CDR3 is TGTGCCAGCAGCGAGGGACTGTATAATTCACCCCTCCACTTT. It codes for CASSEGLYNSPLHF. The chain combines TRBV25-1 with TRBJ1-6, with a tentative D call TRBD1 (5 bases). The ends were cut back, 6 bases at V and 4 bases at J, with 10 bases in the middle. CDR3 size: 14 residues. In germline, CDR1 is MGHDK, CDR2 SYGVNS.